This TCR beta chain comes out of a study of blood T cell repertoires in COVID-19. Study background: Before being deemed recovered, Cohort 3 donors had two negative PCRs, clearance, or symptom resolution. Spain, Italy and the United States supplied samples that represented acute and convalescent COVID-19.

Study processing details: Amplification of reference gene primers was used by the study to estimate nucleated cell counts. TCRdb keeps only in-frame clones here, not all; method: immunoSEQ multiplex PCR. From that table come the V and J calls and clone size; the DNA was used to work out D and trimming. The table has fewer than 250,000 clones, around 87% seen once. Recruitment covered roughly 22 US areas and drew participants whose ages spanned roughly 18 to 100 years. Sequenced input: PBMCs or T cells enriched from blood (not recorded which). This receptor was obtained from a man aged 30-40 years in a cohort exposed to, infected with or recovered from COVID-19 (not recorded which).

The CDR3 spells CASSISTGQTHYEQYF. The DNA of the CDR3 is TGTGCCAGTAGTATCTCTACGGGACAGACTCACTACGAGCAGTACTTC. The rearrangement uses TRBV19 and TRBJ2-7; 7 bases map to TRBD1. Germline V gene lookup returns CDR1 LNHDA and CDR2 SQIVND (reference sequence). The CDR3 is 16 residues long. After removal of 3 bases from V and 3 bases from J, the junction contained 11 bases not matched to a gene.